This T cell receptor beta chain was identified in a study of T cells in Graves' hyperthyroidism and ophthalmopathy. Points from the study as a whole: A model built on 13 V-J features separated ophthalmopathy from stable hyperthyroidism. The blood repertoire included most of the expanded thyroid clonotypes above 0.001.

The CDR3 length is 13 residues. CDR1 and CDR2 (germline): LNHDA, SQIVND (reference sequence). Trimming took 6 bases from V and 5 from J, leaving 11 bases between them. This clonotype was seen a handful of times. Antigen specificity is unknown. Template material for amplifying TCR beta CDR3 regions consisted of RNA transcripts. RT-PCR in the first round (using the HTBI primer set) targeted the TCR CDR3. From the multiplex PCR reads, TCRdb called clonotypes with MiXCR, one entry per CDR3 protein. The sample holds 500,000 to 650,000 distinct CDR3 sequences, around 15% seen once. An absence of ophthalmopathy progression within 18 months meant stable Graves' hyperthyroidism. Patients having uncontrolled infection, another autoimmune disease, pregnancy or lactation were not included.

V gene TRBV19 combines with J gene TRBJ2-1; D might be TRBD1 (6 bases). The specimen was blood. The TCR originated in a woman aged 35 to 49 with Graves' hyperthyroidism. The CDR3 region is CASRVQGDNEQFF. Here the CDR3 DNA reads TGTGCCAGTAGAGTACAGGGCGACAATGAGCAGTTCTTC.